This T cell receptor beta chain was found in a study of T cells in Graves' hyperthyroidism and ophthalmopathy. Amplification of TCR beta CDR3 regions was performed using RNA transcripts as template. Using the HTBI primer set, a first-round RT-PCR was run on the TCR CDR3. One entry per CDR3 protein, called by TCRdb with MiXCR from the multiplex PCR reads. Counted here are 300,000 to 350,000 distinct CDR3 sequences, roughly 18% occurring once; the ten biggest clones make up around 54%. Diagnosis relied on clinical symptoms, serum thyroxine and TRAb, thyroid ultrasound and orbital computed tomography. CDR1 is SGHRS, CDR2 YFSETQ, per germline. V lost 4 bases and J lost 2; bases outside the gene matches: 9. This CDR3 is built from 16 residues.

The sequenced sample was blood. The TCR originated in a woman aged 45-59 years with Graves' hyperthyroidism. The chain links TRBV5-1 to TRBJ2-3; 8 bases map to TRBD2. In nucleotides, the CDR3 is TGCGCCAGCAGCCCCGGGGGGGGTTTCGTCACAGATACGCAGTATTTT. It encodes CASSPGGGFVTDTQYF.